The clone carrying this T cell receptor (beta chain) occurred once. Its antigen is currently unknown. One junction end disagrees with the germline gene, perhaps due to a read error. The authors diagnosed from clinical symptoms, serum thyroxine, TRAb, thyroid ultrasound and orbital computed tomography. The TCR beta CDR3 regions underwent amplification from RNA transcripts. The authors performed first-round RT-PCR with HTBI primers and then a second-round multiplex PCR. TCRdb passed the multiplex PCR reads through MiXCR, listing each CDR3 protein once. The table includes about 1.1 million distinct CDR3 sequences, 35% to 40% detected once. The data originate from a study of Graves' ophthalmopathy and Graves' hyperthyroidism. Germline CDR1 LNHNV, CDR2 YYDKDF (reference sequence). The CDR3 sequence is 15 residues long. Regarding the study as a whole: Blood was where most expanded thyroid clonotypes above 0.001 frequency also turned up.

V usage is TRBV15 and J usage is TRBJ2-2; D is possibly TRBD1 (6 bases). This clonotype was obtained from an adult man with Graves' hyperthyroidism. The specimen was peripheral blood or thyroid tissue (not recorded which). CDR3 coding DNA: TGTGCCACCAGCAGAGATCTGGACAGCCTCAATGAGCAGTTTTTT. This sequence encodes CATSRDLDSLNEQFF.